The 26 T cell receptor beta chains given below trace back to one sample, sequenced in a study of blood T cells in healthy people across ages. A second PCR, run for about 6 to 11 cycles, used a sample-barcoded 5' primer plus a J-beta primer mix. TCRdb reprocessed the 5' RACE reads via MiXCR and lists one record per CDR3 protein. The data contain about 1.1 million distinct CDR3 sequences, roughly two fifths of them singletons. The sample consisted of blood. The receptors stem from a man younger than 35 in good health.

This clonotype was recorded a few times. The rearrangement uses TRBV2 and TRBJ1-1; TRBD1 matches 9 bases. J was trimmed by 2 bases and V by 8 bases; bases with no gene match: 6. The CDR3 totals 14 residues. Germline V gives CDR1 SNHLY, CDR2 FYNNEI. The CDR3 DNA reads TGTGCCAGCCCGGGGACAGGGTATAACACTGAAGCTTTCTTT. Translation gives CASPGTGYNTEAFF. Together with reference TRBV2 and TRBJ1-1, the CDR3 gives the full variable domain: EPEVTQTPSHQVTQMGQEVILRCVPISNHLYFYWYRQILGQKVEFLVSFYNNEISEKSEIFDDQFSVERPDGSNFTLKIRSTKLEDSAMYFCASPGTGYNTEAFFGQGTRLTVV.

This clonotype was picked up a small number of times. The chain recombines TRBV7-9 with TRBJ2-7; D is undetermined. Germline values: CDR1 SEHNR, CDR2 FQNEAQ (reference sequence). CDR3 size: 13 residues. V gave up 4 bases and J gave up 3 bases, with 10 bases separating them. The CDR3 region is CASSSHKRYEQYF. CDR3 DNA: TGTGCCAGCAGCTCGCATAAACGCTACGAGCAGTACTTC. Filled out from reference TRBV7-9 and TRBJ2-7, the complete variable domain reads DTGVSQNPRHKITKRGQNVTFRCDPISEHNRLYWYRQTLGQGPEFLTYFQNEAQLEKSRLLSDRFSAERPKGSFSTLEIQRTEQGDSAMYLCASSSHKRYEQYFGPGTRLTVT.

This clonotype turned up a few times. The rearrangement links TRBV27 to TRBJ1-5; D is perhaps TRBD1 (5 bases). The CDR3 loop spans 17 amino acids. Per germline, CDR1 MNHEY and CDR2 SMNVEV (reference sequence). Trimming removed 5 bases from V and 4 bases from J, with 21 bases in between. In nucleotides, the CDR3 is TGTGCCAGCAGTCCTTACCCTCTGGCAGGGAGAAATCAGCCCCAGCATTTT. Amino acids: CASSPYPLAGRNQPQHF.

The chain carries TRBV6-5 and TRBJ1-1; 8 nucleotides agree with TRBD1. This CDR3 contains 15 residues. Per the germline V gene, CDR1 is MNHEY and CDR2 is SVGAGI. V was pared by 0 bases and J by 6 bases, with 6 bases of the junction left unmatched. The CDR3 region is CASSYSRGLGAEAFF. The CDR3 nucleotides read TGTGCCAGCAGTTACTCCAGGGGGCTGGGCGCTGAAGCTTTCTTT.

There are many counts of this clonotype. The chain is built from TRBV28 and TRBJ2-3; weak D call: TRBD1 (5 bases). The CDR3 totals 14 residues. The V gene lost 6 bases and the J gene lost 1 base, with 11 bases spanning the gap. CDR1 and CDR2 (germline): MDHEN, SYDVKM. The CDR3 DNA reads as TGTGCCAGCAGGCAACCGACAGGCACAGATACGCAGTATTTT. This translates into CASRQPTGTDTQYF.

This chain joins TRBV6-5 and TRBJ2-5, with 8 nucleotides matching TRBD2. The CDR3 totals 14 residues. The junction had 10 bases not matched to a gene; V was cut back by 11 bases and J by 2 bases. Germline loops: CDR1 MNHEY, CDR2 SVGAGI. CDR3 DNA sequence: TGTGCCTTGGTTCGAGCGGGGGTGCAAGAGACCCAGTACTTC. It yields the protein CALVRAGVQETQYF.

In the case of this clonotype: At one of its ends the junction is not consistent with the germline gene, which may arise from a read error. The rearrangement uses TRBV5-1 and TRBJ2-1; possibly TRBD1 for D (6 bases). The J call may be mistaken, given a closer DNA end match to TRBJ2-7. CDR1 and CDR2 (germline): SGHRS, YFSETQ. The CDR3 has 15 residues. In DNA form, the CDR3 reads TGTGCCAGCAGCCTCCAGGGGAGCTCCTACAATGAGCAGTACTTC. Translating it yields CASSLQGSSYNEQYF.

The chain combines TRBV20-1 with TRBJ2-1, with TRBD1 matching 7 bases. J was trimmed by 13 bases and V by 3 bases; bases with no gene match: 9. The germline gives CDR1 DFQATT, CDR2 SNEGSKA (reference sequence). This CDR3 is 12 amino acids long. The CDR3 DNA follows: TGCAGTGCTAGGGCCACAGGGGTCCCCCAGTTCTTC. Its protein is CSARATGVPQFF.

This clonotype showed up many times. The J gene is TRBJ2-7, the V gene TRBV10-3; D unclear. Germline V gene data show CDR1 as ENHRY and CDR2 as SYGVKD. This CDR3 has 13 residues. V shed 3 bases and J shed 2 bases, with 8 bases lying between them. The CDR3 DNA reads TGTGCCATCAGTGAAGACACAGCCTACGAGCAGTACTTC. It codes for CAISEDTAYEQYF.

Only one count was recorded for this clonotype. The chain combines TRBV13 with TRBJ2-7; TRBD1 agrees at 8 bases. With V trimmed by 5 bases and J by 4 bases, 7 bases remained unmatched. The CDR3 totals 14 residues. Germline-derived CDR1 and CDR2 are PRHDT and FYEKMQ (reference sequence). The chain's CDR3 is CASSLPGQEYEQYF. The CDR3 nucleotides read TGTGCCAGCAGCCTTCCGGGACAGGAGTACGAGCAGTACTTC.

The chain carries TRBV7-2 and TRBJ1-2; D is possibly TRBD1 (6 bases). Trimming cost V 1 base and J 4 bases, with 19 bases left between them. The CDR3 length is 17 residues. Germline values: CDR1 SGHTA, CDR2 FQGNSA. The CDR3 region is CASSLVNQRGHIYGYTF. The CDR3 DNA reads TGTGCCAGCAGCTTAGTGAATCAACGGGGACATATCTATGGCTACACCTTC.

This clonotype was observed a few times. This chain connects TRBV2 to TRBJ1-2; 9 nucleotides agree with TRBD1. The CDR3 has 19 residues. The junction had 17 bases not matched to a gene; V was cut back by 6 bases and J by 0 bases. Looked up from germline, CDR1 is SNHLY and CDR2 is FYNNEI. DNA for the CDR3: TGTGCCAGCAGGGACCAGACCTCGGGACAGGGAAGCACTAACTATGGCTACACCTTC. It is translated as CASRDQTSGQGSTNYGYTF.

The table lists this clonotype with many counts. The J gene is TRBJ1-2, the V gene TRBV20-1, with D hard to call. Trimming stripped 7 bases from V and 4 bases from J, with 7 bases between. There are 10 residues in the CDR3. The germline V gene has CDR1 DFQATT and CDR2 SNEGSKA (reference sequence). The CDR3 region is CSVVRYGYTF. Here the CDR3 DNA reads TGCAGTGTGGTACGCTATGGCTACACCTTC.

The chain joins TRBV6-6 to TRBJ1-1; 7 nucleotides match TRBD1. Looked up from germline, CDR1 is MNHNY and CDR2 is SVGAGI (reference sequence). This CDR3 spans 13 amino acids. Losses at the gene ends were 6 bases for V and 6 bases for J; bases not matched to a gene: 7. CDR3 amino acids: CASSKDRAPEAFF. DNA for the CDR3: TGTGCCAGCAGCAAAGACAGGGCGCCTGAAGCTTTCTTT.

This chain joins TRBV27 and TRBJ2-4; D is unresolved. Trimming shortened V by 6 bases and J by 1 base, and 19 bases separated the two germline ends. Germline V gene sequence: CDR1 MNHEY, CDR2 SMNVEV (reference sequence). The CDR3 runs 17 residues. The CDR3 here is CASSPLTVGGAKNIQYF. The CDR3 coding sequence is TGTGCCAGCAGCCCACTGACGGTCGGTGGGGCCAAAAACATTCAGTACTTC.

CDR3 amino acids: CASRRLPNTGELFF. The CDR3 DNA reads TGTGCCAGCAGGAGACTACCGAACACCGGGGAGCTGTTTTTT. The chain has TRBV6-5 and TRBJ2-2; possible D gene TRBD2, 5 bases. The CDR3 has 14 amino acids. CDR1 is MNHEY and CDR2 is SVGAGI in the germline V gene. The germline V and J ends were trimmed by 6 bases and 0 bases, with 8 bases remaining between them.

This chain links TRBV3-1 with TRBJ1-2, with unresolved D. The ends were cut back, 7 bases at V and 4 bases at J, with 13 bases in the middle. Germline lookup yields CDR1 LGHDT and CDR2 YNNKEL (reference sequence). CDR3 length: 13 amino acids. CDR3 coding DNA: TGTGCCAGCACCCCCAGCAGGCCCTATGGCTACACCTTC. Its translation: CASTPSRPYGYTF.

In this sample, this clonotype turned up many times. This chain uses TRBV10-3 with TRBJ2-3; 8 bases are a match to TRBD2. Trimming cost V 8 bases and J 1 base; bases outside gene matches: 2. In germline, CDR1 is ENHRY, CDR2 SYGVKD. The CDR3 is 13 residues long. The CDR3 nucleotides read TGTGCCATCGGAGCGGGGGGCACAGATACGCAGTATTTT. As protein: CAIGAGGTDTQYF.

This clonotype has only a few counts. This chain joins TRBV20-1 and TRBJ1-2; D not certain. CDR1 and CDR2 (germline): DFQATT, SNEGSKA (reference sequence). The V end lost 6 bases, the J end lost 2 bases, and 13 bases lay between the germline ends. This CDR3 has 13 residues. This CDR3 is CSAAETRNYGYTF. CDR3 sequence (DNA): TGCAGTGCCGCCGAGACCCGCAACTATGGCTACACCTTC.

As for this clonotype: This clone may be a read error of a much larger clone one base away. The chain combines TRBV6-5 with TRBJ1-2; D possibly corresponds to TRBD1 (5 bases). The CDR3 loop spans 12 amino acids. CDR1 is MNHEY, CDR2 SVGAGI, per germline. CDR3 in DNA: TGTGCCAGCACTGCGGGGACCTATGGCTGCACCTTC. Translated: CASTAGTYGCTF.

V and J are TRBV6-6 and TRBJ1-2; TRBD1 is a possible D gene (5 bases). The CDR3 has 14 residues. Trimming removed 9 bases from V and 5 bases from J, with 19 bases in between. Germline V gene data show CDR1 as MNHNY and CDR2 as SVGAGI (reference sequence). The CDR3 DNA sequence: TGTGCCAGTTCGACATTGGGGGTAGATTATGGCTACACCTTC. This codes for CASSTLGVDYGYTF.

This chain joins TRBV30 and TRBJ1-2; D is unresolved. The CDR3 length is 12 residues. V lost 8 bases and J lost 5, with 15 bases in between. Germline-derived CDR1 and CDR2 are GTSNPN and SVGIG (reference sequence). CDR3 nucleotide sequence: TGTGCCCACAGCTCTTCTCGGTATGGCTACACCTTC. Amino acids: CAHSSSRYGYTF.

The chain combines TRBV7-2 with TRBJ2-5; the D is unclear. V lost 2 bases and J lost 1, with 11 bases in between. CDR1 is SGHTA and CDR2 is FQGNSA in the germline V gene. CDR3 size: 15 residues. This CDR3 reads CASSLFLDPQETQYF. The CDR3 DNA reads TGTGCCAGCAGCTTATTTTTGGACCCCCAAGAGACCCAGTACTTC.

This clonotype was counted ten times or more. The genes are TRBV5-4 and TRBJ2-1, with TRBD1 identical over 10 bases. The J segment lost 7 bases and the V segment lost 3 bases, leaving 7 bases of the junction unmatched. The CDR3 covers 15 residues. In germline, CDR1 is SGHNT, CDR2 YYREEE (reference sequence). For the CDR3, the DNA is TGTGCCAGCAGCTGGGGAGGACAGGGGGGGAATGAGCAGTTCTTC. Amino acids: CASSWGGQGGNEQFF.

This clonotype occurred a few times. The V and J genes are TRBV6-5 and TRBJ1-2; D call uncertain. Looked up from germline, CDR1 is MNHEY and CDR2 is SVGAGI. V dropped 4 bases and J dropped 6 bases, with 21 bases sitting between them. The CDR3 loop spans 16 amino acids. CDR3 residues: CASSSPREEKFHGYTF. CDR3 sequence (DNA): TGTGCCAGCAGTTCCCCTAGGGAGGAAAAATTCCATGGCTACACCTTC.

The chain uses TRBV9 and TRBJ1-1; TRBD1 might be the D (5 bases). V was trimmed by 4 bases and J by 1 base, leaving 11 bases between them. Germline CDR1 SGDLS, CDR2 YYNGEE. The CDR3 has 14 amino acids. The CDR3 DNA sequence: TGTGCCAGCAGCTCGAACGACAGGAACACTGAAGCTTTCTTT. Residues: CASSSNDRNTEAFF.